This TCR beta chain was profiled in a study of blood T cell repertoires in COVID-19. Measured with immunoSEQ multiplex PCR; TCRdb has only the in-frame clones, and not every one. Counted here are fewer than 120,000 clones, approximately 90% occurring once; the ten biggest clones make up roughly 3.3%. The germline V and J ends were trimmed by 4 bases and 0 bases, with 13 bases remaining between them. In germline, CDR1 is SGHKS, CDR2 YYEKEE (reference sequence). This CDR3 region has 15 residues. This clonotype originated in a woman aged 45-65 years with acute or convalescent COVID-19. The chain employs TRBV5-5 and TRBJ1-2, with D perhaps matching TRBD1 (5 bases). Sequencing input: peripheral blood. CDR3 sequence (DNA): TGTGCCAGCAGCCCCACGACGGACACTAACTATGGCTACACCTTC. Protein product: CASSPTTDTNYGYTF.